The 28 T cell receptor beta chains below were found in one sample sequenced in a study of blood T cell repertoires in COVID-19. The repertoire was sequenced with immunoSEQ multiplex PCR; TCRdb's copy has only in-frame clones and lacks some. Among approximately 290,000 clones listed, approximately 90% were seen once. The material sequenced was peripheral blood. The receptors were sampled from a woman aged 25 to 39 with COVID-19, enrolled during active disease.

The chain carries TRBV10-3 and TRBJ2-3, with TRBD2 matching over 12 bases. The CDR3 covers 18 residues. V shed 6 bases and J 4 bases; nucleotides not matched to a gene: 14. The germline V gene encodes CDR1 ENHRY and CDR2 SYGVKD. In DNA form, the CDR3 reads TGTGCCATCAGGCCCCTAGCGGGAGGGCCAATTGGGTCAGATACGCAGTATTTT. Translated, it gives CAIRPLAGGPIGSDTQYF.

The chain couples TRBV7-9 to TRBJ2-7, with D unclear. Germline V gene data show CDR1 as SEHNR and CDR2 as FQNEAQ (reference sequence). The CDR3 has 14 residues. V dropped 4 bases and J dropped 2 bases, with 12 bases sitting between them. The DNA of the CDR3 is TGTGCCAGCAGCTCAACTCTATATCCCTACGAGCAGTACTTC. Translated: CASSSTLYPYEQYF. Complete variable domain (other parts from reference TRBV7-9 and TRBJ2-7): DTGVSQNPRHKITKRGQNVTFRCDPISEHNRLYWYRQTLGQGPEFLTYFQNEAQLEKSRLLSDRFSAERPKGSFSTLEIQRTEQGDSAMYLCASSSTLYPYEQYFGPGTRLTVT.

The chain joins TRBV4-1 to TRBJ2-2, with 8 positions matching TRBD2. CDR1 and CDR2 (germline): MGHRA, YSYEKL. This CDR3 is 21 amino acids long. The V gene end was trimmed by 0 bases and the J gene end by 0 bases; junction bases not matched to a gene: 15. Here the CDR3 reads CASSQDLSRLAGVTNTGELFF. CDR3 nucleotide sequence: TGCGCCAGCAGCCAAGATCTTTCGAGGCTAGCGGGTGTTACGAACACCGGGGAGCTGTTTTTT.

This sequence joins TRBV19 and TRBJ1-1; D remains ambiguous. The CDR3 covers 12 residues. The V gene lost 3 bases and the J gene lost 7 bases, with 9 bases spanning the gap. Germline CDR1 reads LNHDA; CDR2 reads SQIVND (reference sequence). The DNA for the CDR3 is TGTGCCAGTAGTATCGGACTGGGTGAAGCTTTCTTT. It codes for CASSIGLGEAFF.

The chain employs TRBV28 and TRBJ2-7; 7 bases match TRBD2. CDR1 MDHEN and CDR2 SYDVKM come from the germline V gene. The CDR3 sequence is 12 residues long. Germline trimming cut 7 bases from V and 4 bases from J; bases unmatched to any gene: 4. CDR3: CASKPGGYEQYF. CDR3 coding DNA: TGTGCCAGCAAACCGGGAGGATACGAGCAGTACTTC.

This rearrangement joins TRBV7-2 to TRBJ1-3; D is uncertain. The CDR3 length is 16 residues. V gave up 5 bases and J gave up 4 bases, with 18 bases separating them. Germline CDR1 is SGHTA and CDR2 is FQGNSA. The CDR3 nucleotides are TGTGCCAGCAGCCTCGCAGGCGCTGGCCTAGGAAACACCATATATTTT. Protein: CASSLAGAGLGNTIYF. Based on the CDR3 plus reference TRBV7-2 and TRBJ1-3, the full variable domain is GAGVSQSPSNKVTEKGKDVELRCDPISGHTALYWYRQSLGQGLEFLIYFQGNSAPDKSGLPSDRFSAERTGGSVSTLTIQRTQQEDSAVYLCASSLAGAGLGNTIYFGEGSWLTVV.

The V and J genes are TRBV6-5 and TRBJ2-7, with 10 nucleotides matching TRBD1. The CDR3 spans 15 residues. The junction had 6 bases not matched to a gene; V was cut back by 5 bases and J by 2 bases. The germline CDR1 and CDR2 sequences are MNHEY and SVGAGI. This chain's CDR3 is CASSSAGTGAYEQYF. The CDR3 region has the DNA TGTGCCAGCAGTAGTGCCGGGACAGGGGCCTACGAGCAGTACTTC.

This chain uses TRBV7-8 with TRBJ2-7, with 10 bases identical to TRBD2. V lost 6 bases and J lost 5; bases outside the gene matches: 13. The CDR3 contains 16 residues. Germline CDR1 is SGHVS and CDR2 is FQNEAQ. CDR3 sequence: CASRPGWSSGRNEQYF. Here the CDR3 DNA reads TGTGCCAGCAGGCCAGGGTGGTCTAGCGGGAGAAACGAGCAGTACTTC. The full variable domain, rest sourced from reference TRBV7-8 and TRBJ2-7, is GAGVSQSPRYKVAKRGQDVALRCDPISGHVSLFWYQQALGQGPEFLTYFQNEAQLDKSGLPSDRFFAERPEGSVSTLKIQRTQQEDSAVYLCASRPGWSSGRNEQYFGPGTRLTVT.

The chain has TRBV11-2 and TRBJ2-1; 12 bases agree with TRBD1. The junction had 3 bases not matched to a gene; V was cut back by 1 base and J by 8 bases. This CDR3 comprises 15 residues. In germline, CDR1 is SGHAT, CDR2 FQNNGV. The CDR3 reads CASSLGDRGHDEQFF. DNA for the CDR3: TGTGCCAGCAGCTTAGGGGACAGGGGGCATGATGAGCAGTTCTTC.

The CDR3 coding sequence is TGTGCCAGCAGCGCCGAAGTGGGAGGGGGGCCGTACTTC. Its translation is CASSAEVGGGPYF. The V gene is TRBV9, the J gene TRBJ2-5; weak D call: TRBD2 (7 bases). CDR1 is SGDLS and CDR2 is YYNGEE in the germline V gene. The CDR3 contains 13 residues. Trimming stripped 3 bases from V and 13 bases from J, with 19 bases between.

This clone appeared a single time. The chain combines TRBV6-6 with TRBJ2-2; no firm D call. The V gene lost 4 bases and the J gene lost 2 bases, with 5 bases spanning the gap. The CDR3 contains 13 residues. The germline V gene encodes CDR1 MNHNY and CDR2 SVGAGI (reference sequence). The CDR3 here is CASSSGNTGELFF. For the CDR3, the DNA is TGTGCCAGCAGTTCCGGTAACACCGGGGAGCTGTTTTTT.

This clone was picked up a small number of times. The chain carries TRBV5-4 and TRBJ2-2; 10 nucleotides line up with TRBD1. The CDR3 has 16 amino acids. Germline assignment: CDR1 SGHNT and CDR2 YYREEE (reference sequence). V was clipped by 4 bases and J by 5 bases; unmatched bases: 8. CDR3 loop: CASSPGTGVGTGELFF. In nucleotides, the CDR3 is TGTGCCAGCAGCCCCGGGACAGGGGTAGGGACCGGGGAGCTGTTTTTT.

The chain combines TRBV18 with TRBJ1-4, with no clear D. CDR3 length: 16 residues. The V end was cut by 0 bases, the J end by 7 bases, with 15 bases between. Germline CDR1 reads KGHSH; CDR2 reads LQKENI. CDR3 sequence reads: CASSPPVSTIGEKLFF. The CDR3 nucleotides read TGTGCCAGCTCACCACCGGTCAGTACAATTGGTGAAAAACTGTTTTTT.

This clone was recorded only once. The V gene is TRBV10-1, the J gene TRBJ1-1; no definite D call. V lost 3 bases and J lost 0, with 17 bases in between. CDR1 is WNHNN, CDR2 SYGVQD, per germline (reference sequence). This CDR3 region has 17 residues. CDR3 amino acids: CASSETGRPVMNTEAFF. CDR3 DNA sequence: TGCGCCAGCAGTGAAACCGGGAGGCCCGTCATGAACACTGAAGCTTTCTTT.

This chain links TRBV29-1 with TRBJ1-5; perhaps TRBD1 as D (6 bases). With 6 bases removed from V and 1 base from J, the gap between germline ends came to 13 bases. Germline V gene sequence: CDR1 SQVTM, CDR2 ANQGSEA. The CDR3 contains 14 residues. In DNA form, the CDR3 reads TGCAGCGTCCGAGGGGGGGAAAGCAATCAGCCCCAGCATTTT. It encodes CSVRGGESNQPQHF.

CDR3 in amino acids: CASSVGAGTGLFVNEKLFF. CDR3 DNA: TGTGCCAGTAGTGTGGGTGCGGGGACAGGCCTTTTTGTTAATGAAAAACTGTTTTTT. V and J are TRBV19 and TRBJ1-4, with TRBD1 matching over 8 bases. This CDR3 is 19 amino acids long. Germline V lookup: CDR1 LNHDA, CDR2 SQIVND (reference sequence). The J segment lost 4 bases and the V segment lost 5 bases, leaving 18 bases of the junction unmatched.

This clone was recorded a few times. This CDR3 is CASSQGLLYEQYF. The CDR3 DNA follows: TGTGCCAGCAGCCAGGGACTGCTCTACGAGCAGTACTTC. The V call is TRBV11-2, the J call TRBJ2-7; perhaps TRBD2 as D (6 bases). Germline V CDR1 and CDR2: SGHAT, FQNNGV. Trimming pared 5 bases from V and 3 bases from J, leaving 11 bases between. The CDR3 covers 13 residues.

V gene TRBV29-1 combines with J gene TRBJ2-3; TRBD2 matches 8 bases. The CDR3 contains 14 residues. The ends lost 4 bases at V and 3 bases at J; junction bases unmatched: 6. Germline values: CDR1 SQVTM, CDR2 ANQGSEA. As DNA, the CDR3 is TGCAGCGTTGTACCCAGCGGGAGAACAGATACGCAGTATTTT. Its protein product is CSVVPSGRTDTQYF.

The chain combines TRBV19 with TRBJ1-2, with 7 positions matching TRBD1. CDR3 length equals 14 residues. J was trimmed by 6 bases and V by 5 bases; bases with no gene match: 9. CDR1 and CDR2 (germline): LNHDA, SQIVND (reference sequence). This CDR3 is CASSLGQQFDGYTF. For the CDR3, the DNA is TGTGCCAGTAGTCTGGGACAGCAGTTCGATGGCTACACCTTC.

The CDR3 spells CASSPGEKLFF. In DNA form, the CDR3 reads TGTGCCAGCAGCCCGGGGGAAAAACTGTTTTTT. V and J are TRBV5-8 and TRBJ1-4; D not certain. This CDR3 has 11 residues. Germline V CDR1 and CDR2: SGHTS, YDEGEE. The germline V and J ends were trimmed by 4 bases and 8 bases, with 6 bases remaining between them.

The chain recombines TRBV18 with TRBJ1-4, with 8 bases aligning to TRBD1. The CDR3 sequence is 15 residues long. Losses at the gene ends were 4 bases for V and 14 bases for J; bases not matched to a gene: 15. Germline loops: CDR1 KGHSH, CDR2 LQKENI. This CDR3 is CASSRFGQGEDELFF. The DNA for the CDR3 is TGTGCCAGCTCACGATTCGGACAGGGTGAGGACGAGCTGTTTTTT.

CDR3 nucleotide sequence: TGTGCCTGGAGTGGGCTAGGGGCAAATTCACCCCTCCACTTT. Translated, it gives CAWSGLGANSPLHF. The chain combines TRBV30 with TRBJ1-6; tentative D call: TRBD1 (5 bases). This CDR3 has 14 amino acids. The germline V gene has CDR1 GTSNPN and CDR2 SVGIG (reference sequence). V was trimmed by 1 base and J by 7 bases, leaving 11 bases between them.

In its sample, this clone was seen once. This sequence joins TRBV12-3 or TRBV12-4 and TRBJ2-7; unclear D gene. V was shortened by 2 bases and J by 4 bases, with 9 bases between the two germline ends. The CDR3 totals 13 residues. The chain's CDR3 is CASSLIGPYEQYF. The CDR3 coding sequence is TGTGCCAGCAGTTTAATTGGCCCATACGAGCAGTACTTC.

V and J are TRBV18 and TRBJ2-2; D is unclear. Trimming pared 0 bases from V and 2 bases from J, leaving 7 bases between. The CDR3 covers 15 residues. The germline V gene encodes CDR1 KGHSH and CDR2 LQKENI. CDR3 protein: CASSPPGVNTGELFF. For the CDR3, the DNA is TGTGCCAGCTCACCACCCGGAGTTAACACCGGGGAGCTGTTTTTT.

This clone was observed once. This chain uses TRBV9 with TRBJ1-1, with TRBD1 as a possible D gene (6 bases). CDR3 size: 14 residues. Per the germline V gene, CDR1 is SGDLS and CDR2 is YYNGEE. V shed 4 bases and J shed 2 bases, with 12 bases lying between them. CDR3 region: CASSTRTANTEAFF. The CDR3 DNA sequence: TGTGCCAGCAGCACCCGGACAGCCAACACTGAAGCTTTCTTT.

This clone has a single count. The chain has TRBV27 and TRBJ1-1; weak D call: TRBD1 (6 bases). Germline V gene data show CDR1 as MNHEY and CDR2 as SMNVEV (reference sequence). The CDR3 totals 15 residues. The ends were cut back, 6 bases at V and 4 bases at J, with 18 bases in the middle. CDR3 DNA: TGTGCCAGCAGCCAAGCCGGGACATACGGCACTGAAGCTTTCTTT. Translation gives CASSQAGTYGTEAFF.

The chain uses TRBV29-1 and TRBJ1-2, with D perhaps TRBD1 (6 bases). This CDR3 is built from 14 residues. Germline CDR1 is SQVTM and CDR2 is ANQGSEA. V was pared by 2 bases and J by 5 bases, with 15 bases between. The CDR3: CSVEFGNRAYGYTF. CDR3 coding DNA: TGCAGCGTTGAATTCGGGAACAGGGCGTATGGCTACACCTTC.

The chain recombines TRBV9 with TRBJ2-1; 11 bases agree with TRBD2. In germline, CDR1 is SGDLS, CDR2 YYNGEE. J gave up 3 bases and V 6 bases, and 11 bases lay outside the gene matches. The CDR3 loop spans 17 amino acids. The DNA for the CDR3 is TGTGCCAGCACCAAGCAGTCCCTAGCGGGAGGCTACAATGAGCAGTTCTTC. Translation: CASTKQSLAGGYNEQFF.